This T cell receptor (beta chain) was found in a study of CD8 T cells in Susac syndrome. TCR beta was sequenced from blood CD8+ and CD4+ T cells. CD8+ and CD4+ T cells were negatively isolated; TEMRA cells were FACS-enriched. An amount of RNA that ranged from about 0.45 to 1 ug was reverse transcribed with random hexamers. It was immunoSEQ multiplex PCR that amplified TCR beta CDR3 across 54 Vbeta and 13 Jbeta. One entry per CDR3 protein, called by TCRdb with MiXCR from the immunoSEQ multiplex PCR reads. In the table there are about 120,000 distinct CDR3 sequences, about 92% of which are singletons. This sequence was found in a human donor with multiple sclerosis. Sequencing was done on a sample of CD4+ T cells from PBMCs.

CDR3 sequence reads: CASTISGERITDQHF. DNA of the CDR3: TGTGCCAGCACCATCTCGGGAGAACGAATCACGGACCAGCATTTT. This sequence joins TRBV28 and TRBJ1-5; D unclear. With 7 bases removed from V and 12 bases from J, the gap between germline ends came to 25 bases. Germline V gene sequence: CDR1 MDHEN, CDR2 SYDVKM. There are 15 residues in the CDR3.